The following is a TCR beta chain sequence with its context. This receptor's antigen is unknown. Per-base quality was not reported, and no clone a single base away is much larger than it. V lost 2 bases and J lost 5 bases, and the count of bases not matched to a germline gene is 4. The germline V gene (reference sequence) sets CDR1 to GTSNPN and CDR2 to SVGIG. From cysteine to phenylalanine, the CDR3 is 14 amino acids long. The retained sequence is limited to the CDR3, 42 bases, with the frame set at the first base. These data are taken from a study of blood T cell repertoires in COVID-19 (dated by TCRdb to about 2020). Describing the broader study: Samples from collaborators originated in the United States, Italy and Spain and spanned both the acute and convalescent phases of COVID-19. Where available, HLA class I and class II types were taken from metadata supplied by the sample provider and were not determined by assay-based typing. Samples came from the ongoing ImmuneRACE study (first 160 participants) plus 1,254 subjects from 6 global collaborators. Sample metadata almost always included a de-identified subject ID, COVID-19 status, age in years and sex. The repertoires were released in a freely available public database intended as a resource for research on the immune response to SARS-CoV-2. The prospective study material was composed of cDNA or gDNA derived from T cells, B-cell-depleted T cells, or PBMCs. The dataset comprised deeply sampled blood TCRbeta repertoires from subjects exposed to, actively infected with, or recovered from COVID-19. Beyond this particular receptor, the publication reports: The quantity of clinical and demographic metadata differed by source and by participant and was supplied without curation.

In the prospective study, participants were roughly 18 to 89 years old, resided in 24 geographic areas of the United States, and were enrolled through a virtual design. In the prospective study, participants were assigned to cohorts based on the clinical history participants reported in a screening survey and a study questionnaire. Recovered participants in ImmuneRACE Cohort 3 were defined by two consecutive negative NP/OP PCR tests, clearance by a healthcare professional, or resolution of symptoms. Each participant in the prospective study had whole blood, serum and a nasopharyngeal or oropharyngeal swab collected by mobile phlebotomists. Additional blood draws and questionnaires over an approximately two-month period could optionally be provided by prospective study participants. Blood samples from the prospective study were shipped frozen or at room temperature prior to DNA extraction. TCRbeta CDR3 regions were amplified from genomic DNA using the immunoSEQ Assay, a bias-controlled multiplex PCR. In the source study's methods: The number of nucleated cells in each sample was estimated from the amplification of reference gene primers within the assay. Sequence reads were collapsed and filtered to measure the absolute abundance of every unique TCRbeta CDR3 rearrangement. Productive Simpson clonality was computed per sample as the square root of Simpson's diversity index over productive rearrangements. TCRdb retrieved this table from immuneACCESS and kept in-frame rearrangements only. Not all clones are present; in checked studies, unresolved V genes account for under half, and no reason is known for the remainder. V, J and clone size are those of that table, while D and trimming were read from the DNA. The sample contains 200,000 to 300,000 clones, about 89% of them found a single time. The ten largest clones add up to approximately 2.4% of the sample.

The rearranged chain carries TRBV30 and TRBJ1-1, with TRBD1 matching 11 junction bases. This receptor was taken from a woman aged 18 to 35 who had recovered from COVID-19. Sequencing input: PBMCs or T cells enriched from blood (not recorded which). The encoded CDR3 is CAWSTGTGGTEAFF. The nucleotides are TGTGCCTGGAGTACCGGGACAGGGGGTACTGAAGCTTTCTTT.